Listed here is a single T cell receptor (beta chain). The CDR3 consists of 16 residues. With 7 bases clipped from V and 2 bases from J, the junction kept 10 bases outside the gene matches. Per the germline V gene, CDR1 is MDHEN and CDR2 is SYDVKM. These data belong to a study of OX40 agonist ivuxolimab in advanced cancers. About the study: An agonistic human IgG2 monoclonal antibody against OX40 (CD134) was given.

The method was immunoSEQ multiplex PCR; TCRdb's version includes in-frame clones alone and lacks a portion of them. The sample holds 100,000 or so clones, more than 75% seen once. The gene calls are TRBV28 and TRBJ2-2; 7 bases line up with TRBD1. The TCR was taken from an adult with an advanced solid tumor such as melanoma, head and neck, liver or kidney cancer. The source was CD4+ or CD8+ T cells sorted from blood, collected in a trial of the OX40 agonist ivuxolimab. The CDR3 reads CASTLWGTDNTGELFF. DNA for the CDR3: TGTGCCAGCACCCTTTGGGGGACAGACAACACCGGGGAGCTGTTTTTT.